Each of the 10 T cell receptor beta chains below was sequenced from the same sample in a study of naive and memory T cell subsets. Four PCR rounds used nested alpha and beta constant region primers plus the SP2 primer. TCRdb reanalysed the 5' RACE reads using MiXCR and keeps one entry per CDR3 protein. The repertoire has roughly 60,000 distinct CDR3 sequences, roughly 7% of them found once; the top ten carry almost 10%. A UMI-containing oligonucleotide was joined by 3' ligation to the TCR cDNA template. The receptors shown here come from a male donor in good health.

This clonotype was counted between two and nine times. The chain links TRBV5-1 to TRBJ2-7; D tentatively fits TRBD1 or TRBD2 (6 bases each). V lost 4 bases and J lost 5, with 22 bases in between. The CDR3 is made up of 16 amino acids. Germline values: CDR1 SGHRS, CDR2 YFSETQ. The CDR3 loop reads CASSEGGAGVLDEQYF. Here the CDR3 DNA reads TGCGCCAGCAGCGAAGGAGGGGCAGGGGTCTTAGACGAGCAGTACTTC.

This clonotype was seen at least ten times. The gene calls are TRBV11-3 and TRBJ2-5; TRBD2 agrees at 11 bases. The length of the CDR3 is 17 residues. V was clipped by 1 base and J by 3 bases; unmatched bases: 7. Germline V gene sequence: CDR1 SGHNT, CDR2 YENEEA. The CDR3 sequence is CASSLGGSGRAEETQYF. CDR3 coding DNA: TGTGCCAGCAGCTTAGGTGGTAGCGGGAGGGCCGAAGAGACCCAGTACTTC.

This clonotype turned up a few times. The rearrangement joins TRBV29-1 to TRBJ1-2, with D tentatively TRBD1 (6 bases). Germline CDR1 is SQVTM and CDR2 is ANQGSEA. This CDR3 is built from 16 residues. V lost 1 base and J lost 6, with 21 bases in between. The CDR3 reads CSVEVGSTPGANGYTF. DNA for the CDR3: TGCAGCGTTGAAGTAGGGTCCACCCCGGGGGCTAATGGCTACACCTTC.

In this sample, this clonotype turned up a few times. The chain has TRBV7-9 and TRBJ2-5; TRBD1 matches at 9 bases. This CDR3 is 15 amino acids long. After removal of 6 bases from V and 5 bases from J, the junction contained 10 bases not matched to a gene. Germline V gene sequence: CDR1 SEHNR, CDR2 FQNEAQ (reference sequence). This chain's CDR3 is CASSRTGGAGETQYF. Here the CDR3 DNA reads TGTGCCAGCAGTCGTACAGGGGGCGCCGGGGAGACCCAGTACTTC.

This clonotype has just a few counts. The CDR3 nucleotides are TGTGCCAGCAGTTTGGGTAGCGGGGTACCCTCCTACGAGCAGTACTTC. Translating it yields CASSLGSGVPSYEQYF. This sequence joins TRBV27 and TRBJ2-7, with 8 bases matching TRBD2. V dropped 3 bases and J dropped 0; count of bases not matched to a gene: 7. The germline V gene has CDR1 MNHEY and CDR2 SMNVEV (reference sequence). The CDR3 extends over 16 amino acids.

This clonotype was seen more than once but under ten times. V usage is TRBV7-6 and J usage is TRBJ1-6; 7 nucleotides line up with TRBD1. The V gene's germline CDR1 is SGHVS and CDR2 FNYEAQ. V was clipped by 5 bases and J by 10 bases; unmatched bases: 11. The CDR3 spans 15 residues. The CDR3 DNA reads TGTGCCAGCAGCCCGCTGGGACAGAAGGGATCACCCCTCCACTTT. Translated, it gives CASSPLGQKGSPLHF.

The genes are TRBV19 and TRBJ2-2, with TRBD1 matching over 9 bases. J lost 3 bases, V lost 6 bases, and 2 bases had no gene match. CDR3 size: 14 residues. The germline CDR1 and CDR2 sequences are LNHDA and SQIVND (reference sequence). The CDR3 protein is CASRRDRDTGELFF. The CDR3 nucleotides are TGTGCCAGTAGGAGGGACAGGGACACCGGGGAGCTGTTTTTT.

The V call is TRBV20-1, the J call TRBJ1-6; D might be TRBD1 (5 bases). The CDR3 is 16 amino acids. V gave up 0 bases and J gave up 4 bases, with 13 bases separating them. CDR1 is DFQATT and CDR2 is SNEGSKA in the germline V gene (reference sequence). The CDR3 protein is CSARDKGPLYNSPLHF. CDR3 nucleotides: TGCAGTGCTAGAGATAAGGGACCTCTTTATAATTCACCCCTCCACTTT.

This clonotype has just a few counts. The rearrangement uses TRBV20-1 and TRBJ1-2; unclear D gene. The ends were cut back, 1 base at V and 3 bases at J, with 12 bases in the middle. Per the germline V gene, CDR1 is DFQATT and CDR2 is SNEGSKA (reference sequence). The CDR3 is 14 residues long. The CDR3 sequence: CSARATMQDYGYTF. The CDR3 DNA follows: TGCAGTGCTAGAGCGACAATGCAGGACTATGGCTACACCTTC.

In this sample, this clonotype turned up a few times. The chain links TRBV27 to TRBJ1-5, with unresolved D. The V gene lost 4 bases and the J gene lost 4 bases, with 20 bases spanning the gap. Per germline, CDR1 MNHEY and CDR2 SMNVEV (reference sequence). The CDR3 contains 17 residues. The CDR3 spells CASSSLPTEAGNQPQHF. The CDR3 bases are TGTGCCAGCAGTTCCCTTCCAACCGAAGCTGGGAATCAGCCCCAGCATTTT.